This note documents a single TCR beta chain sequence. The antigen remains unidentified. The data were produced by immunoSEQ multiplex PCR, yet TCRdb's version contains in-frame clones alone and is incomplete. Among about 130,000 clones listed, about 87% were seen once. The data derive from a study of T cell responses to AZD1222 COVID-19 vaccine. Notes on the study in general: The study found Spike-specific TCR breadth and depth rose after two AZD1222 doses. With dominance at 160-218 and 743-854, vaccine-associated CD4 TCRs spanned spike.

This TCR derives from an adult in good health. The sequenced sample was peripheral blood, obtained on day 0 of AZD1222 vaccination.

CDR3 loop: CASSPRGSVSSYEQYF. CDR3 DNA: TGTGCCAGCAGCCCGCGGGGCTCCGTAAGCTCCTACGAGCAGTACTTC. The rearrangement links TRBV3-1 (or the pseudogene TRBV3-2) to TRBJ2-7, with a weak D call TRBD2 (6 bases). Trimming shortened V by 4 bases and J by 0 bases, and 16 bases separated the two germline ends. The germline CDR1 and CDR2 sequences are LGHDT and YNNKEL (reference sequence). The CDR3 totals 16 residues.